This T cell receptor (beta chain) was retrieved from a study of monozygotic twins with inflammatory bowel disease. Findings and limits, study-wide: Relative clonotype sharing with others was diminished in IBD patients versus healthy twins, particularly with disease activity. For repertoire similarity, concordant twins did not differ from discordant twins, possibly because power was limited. Healthy co-twins showed greater TCRbeta diversity (inverse Simpson) than IBD patients.

This CDR3 spans 13 amino acids. From germline, CDR1 is MNHNS and CDR2 SASEGT. It was from whole blood, with no T cell sorting, that total RNA was isolated. TCRdb reprocessed the 5' RACE reads, keeping one entry per CDR3 protein, no DNA. This sample lists 350,000 to 400,000 distinct CDR3 sequences; its ten largest clones have about 2.5%. About this clonotype: What it binds is not known.

The gene calls are TRBV6-1 and TRBJ2-7. The sequence was obtained from a human donor with ulcerative colitis or Crohn's disease, or a healthy co-twin of an affected twin (not recorded which). The source material was blood. This CDR3 is CATSDGVGVEQYF.